Following are 21 T cell receptor beta chains from one sample sequenced in a study of blood T cell repertoires in COVID-19. The data were produced by immunoSEQ multiplex PCR, yet TCRdb's version contains in-frame clones alone and is incomplete. The sample consists of approximately 390,000 clones, approximately 85% of them appearing once. The sample consisted of PBMCs or T cells enriched from blood (not recorded which). These receptor sequences come from a woman aged 40 to 49 with acute COVID-19.

The V and J genes are TRBV7-9 and TRBJ2-2; TRBD2 is a possible D gene (7 bases). The germline gives CDR1 SEHNR, CDR2 FQNEAQ (reference sequence). The V and J ends lost 5 bases and 4 bases respectively, with 8 bases between them. The CDR3 length is 13 residues. CDR3 nucleotides: TGTGCCAGCAGCGGGGGGGCCACCGGGGAGCTGTTTTTT. Translated, it gives CASSGGATGELFF.

The chain employs TRBV10-3 and TRBJ2-3; 12 bases fit TRBD1. This CDR3 has 15 amino acids. In germline, CDR1 is ENHRY, CDR2 SYGVKD. Trimming removed 5 bases from V and 3 bases from J; junction bases left unmatched: 3. Here the CDR3 DNA reads TGTGCCATCAGTTCGGGACAGGGGGCAACAGATACGCAGTATTTT. This gives the protein CAISSGQGATDTQYF.

The rearrangement joins TRBV30 to TRBJ2-5, with D perhaps matching TRBD2 (5 bases). V lost 4 bases and J 1 base, leaving 13 bases between the germline ends. The CDR3 length is 14 residues. Germline lookup yields CDR1 GTSNPN and CDR2 SVGIG (reference sequence). CDR3: CAWTQGSLQETQYF. CDR3 coding DNA: TGTGCCTGGACCCAAGGGAGCCTCCAAGAGACCCAGTACTTC. Based on the CDR3 plus reference TRBV30 and TRBJ2-5, the full variable domain is SQTIHQWPATLVQPVGSPLSLECTVEGTSNPNLYWYRQAAGRGLQLLFYSVGIGQISSEVPQNLSASRPQDRQFILSSKKLLLSDSGFYLCAWTQGSLQETQYFGPGTRLLVL.

V is TRBV19 and J is TRBJ1-6, with no clear D. Germline lookup yields CDR1 LNHDA and CDR2 SQIVND (reference sequence). The CDR3 is made up of 14 amino acids. Trimming took 4 bases from V and 10 from J, leaving 14 bases between them. DNA for the CDR3: TGTGCCAGTAGTACAAAGGGAGAACTCTCACCCCTCCACTTT. It translates to CASSTKGELSPLHF.

The chain links TRBV7-2 to TRBJ2-1; 12 bases fit TRBD2. This CDR3 comprises 19 residues. CDR1 and CDR2 from the germline V gene are SGHTA and FQGNSA. Trimming took 5 bases from V and 1 from J; bases not matched to a gene: 12. Here the CDR3 DNA reads TGTGCCAGCAGCCAAGTCCCGGGACTAGCGGGTGGGTCCTACAATGAGCAGTTCTTC. This encodes CASSQVPGLAGGSYNEQFF.

This clone was detected only once. The V call is TRBV9, the J call TRBJ2-1; 8 bases match TRBD1. The junction had 6 bases not matched to a gene; V was cut back by 3 bases and J by 7 bases. The CDR3 extends over 14 amino acids. Per the germline V gene, CDR1 is SGDLS and CDR2 is YYNGEE. The CDR3 sequence is CASSATGDANEQFF. The CDR3 nucleotides are TGTGCCAGCAGCGCGACAGGGGACGCTAATGAGCAGTTCTTC.

This chain links TRBV2 with TRBJ1-2, with 11 bases aligning to TRBD1. V gave up 3 bases and J gave up 4 bases; unmatched junction bases: 7. The germline CDR1 and CDR2 sequences are SNHLY and FYNNEI. The CDR3 covers 16 residues. As DNA, the CDR3 is TGTGCCAGCAGTGATGTGGGACAGGGGGGTGGCTATGGCTACACCTTC. This sequence encodes CASSDVGQGGGYGYTF. Full variable domain (outside the CDR3, taken from reference TRBV2 and TRBJ1-2): EPEVTQTPSHQVTQMGQEVILRCVPISNHLYFYWYRQILGQKVEFLVSFYNNEISEKSEIFDDQFSVERPDGSNFTLKIRSTKLEDSAMYFCASSDVGQGGGYGYTFGSGTRLTVV.

This chain links TRBV25-1 with TRBJ2-1; possibly TRBD2 for D (7 bases). Trimming removed 8 bases at V and 9 bases at J, with 23 bases between. The length of the CDR3 is 15 residues. CDR1 is MGHDK, CDR2 SYGVNS, per germline. CDR3 protein: CASRMSGGEGGEQFF. For the CDR3, the DNA is TGTGCCAGCCGGATGAGCGGCGGGGAGGGGGGTGAGCAGTTCTTC.

The J gene is TRBJ1-5, the V gene TRBV5-5, with unresolved D. Trimming left V 1 base short and J 5 bases short, with 10 bases between. CDR1 SGHKS and CDR2 YYEKEE come from the germline V gene (reference sequence). This CDR3 has 14 amino acids. The CDR3 DNA reads as TGTGCCAGCAGCTTGCGCAGATTCGATCAGCCCCAGCATTTT. Its protein is CASSLRRFDQPQHF.

V usage is TRBV3-1 (or the pseudogene TRBV3-2) and J usage is TRBJ2-3; 7 bases match TRBD1. The CDR3 spans 16 residues. Germline V CDR1 and CDR2: LGHDT, YNNKEL (reference sequence). Trimming took 5 bases from V and 2 from J; bases not matched to a gene: 10. CDR3 nucleotide sequence: TGTGCCAGCAGCTTCCGACAGGGCATTTACACAGATACGCAGTATTTT. Protein product: CASSFRQGIYTDTQYF.

This chain joins TRBV11-2 and TRBJ2-5, with D possibly being TRBD2 (6 bases). Trimming removed 0 bases at V and 5 bases at J, with 16 bases between. The CDR3 spans 16 residues. Germline-derived CDR1 and CDR2 are SGHAT and FQNNGV. This CDR3 is CASSLDVSSGWETQYF. The CDR3 nucleotides are TGTGCCAGCAGCTTAGATGTGTCGAGCGGGTGGGAGACCCAGTACTTC.

The chain employs TRBV6-5 and TRBJ2-7, with 8 bases aligning to TRBD2. Germline V gene sequence: CDR1 MNHEY, CDR2 SVGAGI. The ends lost 6 bases at V and 3 bases at J; junction bases unmatched: 10. This CDR3 has 15 residues. This CDR3 is CASSNPNGGGYEQYF. CDR3 coding DNA: TGTGCCAGCAGCAACCCAAACGGGGGGGGCTACGAGCAGTACTTC.

The chain joins TRBV7-2 to TRBJ1-6, with TRBD1 matching 9 bases. CDR3 length: 16 amino acids. Germline V gene data show CDR1 as SGHTA and CDR2 as FQGNSA. Trimming took 6 bases from V and 9 from J; bases not matched to a gene: 12. CDR3 region: CASSTLWRDRASPLHF. The DNA of the CDR3 is TGTGCCAGCAGTACCTTATGGAGGGACAGGGCTTCACCCCTCCACTTT.

The rearrangement links TRBV10-2 to TRBJ1-1; a weak D match, TRBD1 (6 bases). This CDR3 is built from 16 residues. Trimming left V 0 bases short and J 1 base short, with 12 bases between. The germline gives CDR1 WSHSY, CDR2 SAAADI. In DNA form, the CDR3 reads TGCGCCAGCAGTGAGTCTGGGGGGGCCAAGAACACTGAAGCTTTCTTT. Encoded protein: CASSESGGAKNTEAFF.

The V gene is TRBV30, the J gene TRBJ2-7, with D possibly TRBD2 on 5 matching bases. Germline V gene sequence: CDR1 GTSNPN, CDR2 SVGIG (reference sequence). The V end lost 3 bases, the J end lost 2 bases, and 8 bases lay between the germline ends. This CDR3 region has 12 residues. CDR3 sequence (DNA): TGTGCCTGGAGGGGAGCGGCCTACGAGCAGTACTTC. This translates into CAWRGAAYEQYF.

The chain recombines TRBV25-1 with TRBJ1-6; the D is unclear. V lost 10 bases and J 6 bases, leaving 10 bases between the germline ends. This CDR3 is 12 amino acids long. Germline CDR1 MGHDK, CDR2 SYGVNS. CDR3 residues: CATGLGNSPLHF. The CDR3 DNA is TGTGCCACCGGACTGGGTAATTCACCCCTCCACTTT.

The chain is built from TRBV19 and TRBJ1-5; D is unresolved. Germline lookup yields CDR1 LNHDA and CDR2 SQIVND (reference sequence). CDR3 length: 12 amino acids. Trimming took off 7 bases at V and 9 bases at J, with 13 bases between the two ends. CDR3 sequence: CASKSQVGPQHF. CDR3 DNA sequence: TGTGCCAGTAAATCGCAGGTAGGGCCCCAGCATTTT.

The rearrangement links TRBV12-3 or TRBV12-4 to TRBJ2-5; possible D gene TRBD2, 6 bases. V shed 5 bases and J shed 4 bases, with 11 bases lying between them. The CDR3 runs 13 residues. The CDR3, as DNA: TGTGCCAGCAGTCCGGGACTCGGAGAGACCCAGTACTTC. Translation: CASSPGLGETQYF.

V usage is TRBV25-1 and J usage is TRBJ1-6; D is ambiguous. CDR3 length equals 17 residues. Between the trimmed V and J ends, which lost 8 bases and 0 bases, there was a span of 17 bases. From germline, CDR1 is MGHDK and CDR2 SYGVNS. In nucleotides, the CDR3 is TGTGCCAGCTCTAAGGAGGAAGGGAGCTCCTATAATTCACCCCTCCACTTT. Protein sequence: CASSKEEGSSYNSPLHF.

The gene calls are TRBV5-1 and TRBJ2-5; 16 bases match TRBD2. The CDR3 sequence is 16 residues long. V dropped 4 bases and J dropped 3; count of bases not matched to a gene: 3. From germline, CDR1 is SGHRS and CDR2 YFSETQ. CDR3 sequence (DNA): TGCGCCAGCAGCCCCGGGACTAGCGGGGGGGAAGAGACCCAGTACTTC. It is translated as CASSPGTSGGEETQYF.

The rearrangement links TRBV2 to TRBJ1-6, with TRBD1 matching over 11 bases. V shed 6 bases, J shed 6 bases, and the junction held 4 bases outside the gene matches. CDR3 length equals 15 residues. Germline values: CDR1 SNHLY, CDR2 FYNNEI. The CDR3 nucleotides read TGTGCCAGCAGATCGGACAGGGGGCTTAATTCACCCCTCCACTTT. This encodes CASRSDRGLNSPLHF.